Listed below are T cell receptor beta chains from one sample, sequenced in a study of shared clonotypes between healthy human individuals. Profiling relied on immunoSEQ multiplex PCR, and the TCRdb table lists in-frame clones only, not all of them. The repertoire holds about 1 million clones, with around 75% as singletons. The sequenced material came from memory CD4+ T cells sorted from blood. The source is a man in his late teens or twenties in good health. Each CDR3 is given with its conserved first and last residue. Fields, in order: V gene, J gene, CDR3 length, D gene, clone size, CDR3 protein, CDR3 DNA. A D gene is named only where the DNA matches it firmly. Rows may omit the clone size; those that give it use once, few, many or a size class.

TRBV6-5	TRBJ1-1	12	NA	NA	CASSRGGREAFF	TGTGCCAGCAGTCGGGGGGGCAGGGAAGCTTTCTTT
TRBV6-5	TRBJ2-3	14	NA	once	CASSYRLGSDTQYF	TGTGCCAGCAGTTACCGACTAGGCTCAGATACGCAGTATTTT
TRBV19	TRBJ2-5	15	NA	few	CASHPPGRTEETQYF	TGTGCCAGTCACCCGCCGGGGAGGACTGAGGAGACCCAGTACTTC
TRBV4-3	TRBJ2-2	15	NA	NA	CASSQDWPPAGELFF	TGCGCCAGCAGCCAAGATTGGCCCCCTGCCGGGGAGCTGTTTTTT
TRBV5-1	TRBJ2-1	14	NA	NA	CASSLELVGNEQFF	TGCGCCAGCAGCTTGGAACTTGTCGGCAATGAGCAGTTCTTC
TRBV12-5	TRBJ2-1	15	NA	NA	CASGLGPPEGNEQFF	TGTGCTAGTGGGTTAGGCCCCCCGGAGGGCAATGAGCAGTTCTTC
TRBV19	TRBJ1-5	14	NA	NA	CASSTGEGNQPQHF	TGTGCCAGTAGTACTGGGGAGGGCAATCAGCCCCAGCATTTT
TRBV2	TRBJ2-7	12	NA	NA	CASSEGPREQYF	TGTGCCAGCAGTGAAGGCCCAAGAGAGCAGTACTTC
TRBV5-6	TRBJ1-5	14	NA	NA	CASSRGGVDQPQHF	TGTGCCAGCAGCCGTGGGGGGGTGGATCAGCCCCAGCATTTT
TRBV30	TRBJ2-7	13	TRBD1	NA	CAWRRDRAAEQYF	TGTGCCTGGCGTCGGGACAGGGCCGCCGAGCAGTACTTC
TRBV7-6	TRBJ1-2	11	NA	NA	CASSFSYSYTF	TGTGCCAGCAGCTTCAGTTACAGCTACACCTTC
TRBV5-1	TRBJ2-7	15	TRBD1	NA	CASSLGGQGTYEQYF	TGCGCCAGCAGCTTGGGGGGACAGGGGACCTACGAGCAGTACTTC
TRBV6-5	TRBJ2-5	13	TRBD2	NA	CASSYAGDETQYF	TGTGCCAGCAGTTACGCGGGAGACGAGACCCAGTACTTC
TRBV19	TRBJ2-3	16	TRBD1	few	CASSIGGTGATDTQYF	TGTGCCAGTAGTATTGGAGGGACAGGGGCCACAGATACGCAGTATTTT
TRBV5-1	TRBJ2-3	14	NA	NA	CASSFGGSTDTQYF	TGCGCCAGCAGCTTCGGGGGAAGCACAGATACGCAGTATTTT
TRBV6-1	TRBJ1-5	15	NA	NA	CASSEVLGSNQPQHF	TGTGCCAGCAGTGAAGTGTTGGGGTCTAATCAGCCCCAGCATTTT
TRBV11-2	TRBJ1-2	14	TRBD1	NA	CASSWGTGYYGYTF	TGTGCCAGCAGCTGGGGGACAGGGTACTATGGCTACACCTTC
TRBV2	TRBJ2-7	12	NA	once	CASSGQPYEQYF	TGTGCCAGCAGTGGGCAACCCTACGAGCAGTACTTC
TRBV5-1	TRBJ1-6	16	TRBD1	NA	CASSLGAGTDNSPLHF	TGCGCCAGCAGCTTGGGGGCCGGGACAGATAATTCACCCCTCCACTTT
TRBV28	TRBJ1-2	12	NA	NA	CASRATPYGYTF	TGTGCCAGCAGGGCCACTCCGTATGGCTACACCTTC
TRBV5-1	TRBJ1-3	15	NA	few	CASSSDGGAGNTIYF	TGCGCCAGCAGCTCTGACGGGGGGGCAGGAAACACCATATATTTT
TRBV15	TRBJ1-5	15	NA	NA	CATSRGLVSNQPQHF	TGTGCCACCAGCAGAGGGCTGGTGTCAAATCAGCCCCAGCATTTT
TRBV7-3	TRBJ1-6	17	TRBD1	NA	CASSLGLGGPYNSPLHF	TGTGCCAGCAGCTTGGGCCTAGGGGGCCCCTATAATTCACCCCTCCACTTT
TRBV5-1	TRBJ1-1	14	NA	NA	CASSLARVNTEAFF	TGCGCCAGCAGCTTAGCCAGAGTGAACACTGAAGCTTTCTTT
TRBV9	TRBJ1-4	15	TRBD1	NA	CASSGGDRGNEKLFF	TGTGCCAGCAGCGGAGGGGACAGGGGGAATGAAAAACTGTTTTTT
TRBV11-3	TRBJ2-5	17	TRBD2	NA	CASSPGTRRLNKETQYF	TGTGCCAGCAGCCCCGGGACTAGGAGGCTTAACAAAGAGACCCAGTACTTC
TRBV2	TRBJ1-3	15	TRBD1	NA	CASREQGLSGNTIYF	TGTGCCAGCAGGGAACAGGGGCTATCTGGAAACACCATATATTTT
TRBV27	TRBJ2-7	11	NA	NA	CASSLSREQYF	TGTGCCAGCAGTTTATCTCGCGAGCAGTACTTC
TRBV5-1	TRBJ2-3	14	TRBD2	NA	CASREGGATDTQYF	TGCGCCAGCCGGGAGGGGGGGGCTACAGATACGCAGTATTTT
TRBV10-3	TRBJ1-1	14	NA	few	CAISESYWDTEAFF	TGTGCCATCAGTGAGTCGTATTGGGACACTGAAGCTTTCTTT
TRBV5-4	TRBJ2-5	14	TRBD2	NA	CASRPLATQETQYF	TGTGCCAGCAGACCACTAGCGACTCAAGAGACCCAGTACTTC
TRBV10-3	TRBJ2-1	13	TRBD1	NA	CAIRMDRGNEQFF	TGTGCCATCCGGATGGACAGGGGCAATGAGCAGTTCTTC
TRBV20-1	TRBJ1-1	10	NA	few	CSGLNTEAFF	TGCAGTGGACTGAACACTGAAGCTTTCTTT
TRBV28	TRBJ2-7	13	NA	few	CASSASAGYEQYF	TGTGCCAGCAGTGCGAGCGCGGGCTACGAGCAGTACTTC
TRBV27	TRBJ2-1	16	TRBD2	once	CASSLDPSGSGVRKFF	TGTGCCAGCAGTTTAGATCCCAGCGGGAGTGGGGTAAGGAAGTTCTTC
TRBV14	TRBJ2-7	15	TRBD1	NA	CASSRGTGSSYEQYF	TGTGCCAGCAGCCGAGGGACAGGTAGCTCCTACGAGCAGTACTTC
TRBV6-1	TRBJ1-5	15	NA	NA	CASIFRGGQGQPQHF	TGTGCCAGCATCTTTCGGGGGGGCCAGGGGCAGCCCCAGCATTTT
TRBV4-3	TRBJ1-4	15	NA	once	CASSQDMTVNEKLFF	TGCGCCAGCAGCCAAGATATGACCGTGAATGAAAAACTGTTTTTT
TRBV5-1	TRBJ2-3	15	NA	few	CASREGASSTDTQYF	TGCGCCAGCAGGGAGGGAGCCTCTAGCACAGATACGCAGTATTTT
TRBV6-1	TRBJ2-7	14	NA	once	CASTPTGGFSEQYF	TGTGCCAGCACCCCGACAGGTGGGTTCTCCGAGCAGTACTTC
TRBV5-1	TRBJ2-7	16	TRBD2	few	CASRVEAGGPTYEQYF	TGCGCCAGCAGGGTAGAAGCGGGAGGGCCCACCTACGAGCAGTACTTC
TRBV5-1	TRBJ2-7	13	NA	many	CASSSGLTYEQYF	TGCGCCAGCAGCTCTGGACTCACCTACGAGCAGTACTTC
TRBV19	TRBJ1-5	17	NA	NA	CASSILQGGTFNQPQHF	TGTGCCAGTAGTATATTGCAGGGAGGGACTTTCAATCAGCCCCAGCATTTT
TRBV4-1	TRBJ1-4	15	TRBD1	NA	CASSHGTGGYEKLFF	TGCGCCAGCAGCCATGGGACAGGGGGCTACGAAAAACTGTTTTTT
TRBV6-6	TRBJ1-1	13	NA	NA	CASSRPTNTEAFF	TGTGCCAGCAGCCGACCGACGAACACTGAAGCTTTCTTT
TRBV30	TRBJ1-2	15	TRBD1	NA	CAWSGPRRGTDGYTF	TGTGCCTGGAGTGGGCCGCGTCGGGGGACAGATGGCTACACCTTC
TRBV5-1	TRBJ1-2	15	NA	once	CASSPLIGVGYGYTF	TGCGCCAGCAGCCCCCTCATAGGGGTGGGCTATGGCTACACCTTC
TRBV15	TRBJ2-1	15	NA	NA	CATSRGYGILNEQFF	TGTGCCACCAGCAGAGGGTATGGAATTCTCAATGAGCAGTTCTTC
TRBV25-1	TRBJ2-7	15	NA	NA	CASSDEGEYPYEQYF	TGTGCCAGCAGTGATGAAGGCGAATACCCCTACGAGCAGTACTTC
TRBV18	TRBJ2-7	15	NA	NA	CASSQGAATTNEQYF	TGTGCCAGCTCACAAGGCGCCGCGACTACCAACGAGCAGTACTTC